Below are 2 T cell receptor delta chains sequenced from a single sample in a study of γδ T cells in repeated Plasmodium falciparum infection. Bulk repertoires came from Vgamma9/Vdelta2+ or Vdelta2-negative gammadelta T cells flow-sorted from PBMC. TCRdb reprocessed the multiplex PCR reads using CATT. This repertoire shows 85,000 to 100,000 delta-chain clones, 0.75% to 1% found once; its top ten account for 9.6%. What was sequenced was gamma-delta T cells from blood. These receptors all come from a pool of human donors (malaria-infected and uninfected, not separated).

Worth noting for this clone: The TCRdb record carries a much larger clone's protein, which differs from this DNA's translation at residue 13; a read error is the likely cause, and the protein listed here is the DNA translation. The gene calls are TRDV1 and TRDJ1; D perhaps matches TRDD2 (6 bases). The J gene, left out of TCRdb, was set here by checking the DNA against germline. The V and J ends lost 1 base and 5 bases respectively, with 29 bases between them. The CDR3 is 20 amino acids. Per the germline V gene, CDR1 is TSWWSYY and CDR2 is QGS. Here the CDR3 reads CALGEPPPFLFGRSPDKLIF. Written as DNA, the CDR3 is TGTGCTCTTGGGGAACCCCCCCCTTTCCTATTCGGTCGTTCCCCTGATAAACTCATCTTT.

Turning to this clone: With a far larger clone one base away, a read error is the likely cause. Other DNA sequences in this sample translate to the same CDR3. This chain connects TRDV1 to TRDJ1; 10 bases agree with TRDD3. TCRdb carries no J gene annotation; the J gene was assigned here by matching the DNA with germline. The V gene's germline CDR1 is TSWWSYY and CDR2 QGS. V lost 0 bases, J lost 4 bases, and 26 bases stayed unmatched. The CDR3 loop spans 23 amino acids. The CDR3 loop reads CALGELEYWGIYKGPPGGDKLIF. Written as DNA, the CDR3 is TGTGCTCTTGGGGAACTTGAGTACTGGGGGATCTATAAGGGTCCTCCCGGCGGCGATAAACTCATCTTT.